These 16 T cell receptor beta chains originate from one sample sequenced in a study of T-cell reconstitution after alpha-beta-depleted transplantation in children. Researchers prepared the TCRbeta library using unique molecular identifiers, the study reports. One entry per CDR3 protein, called by TCRdb with MiXCR from the PCR reads. The sample shows hundreds of thousands of distinct CDR3 sequences, roughly 9% of them seen only once. Source: PBMCs from the stem cell graft donor, taken from the stem cell graft. These TCRs come from a human donor who donated a stem cell graft to a child with acute lymphoblastic leukemia.

The sample holds a few counts of this clonotype. The V call is TRBV12-3 or TRBV12-4, the J call TRBJ1-5; possible D gene TRBD1, 6 bases. This CDR3 has 14 residues. V was clipped by 6 bases and J by 6 bases, with 15 bases between them. In nucleotides, the CDR3 is TGTGCCAGCAGCCCCCACAGGGAAGGTCAGCCCCAGCATTTT. Translation: CASSPHREGQPQHF.

This clonotype showed up many times. The chain uses TRBV29-1 and TRBJ2-2; 9 positions match TRBD1. Germline V lookup: CDR1 SQVTM, CDR2 ANQGSEA. J gave up 4 bases and V 7 bases, and 4 bases lay outside the gene matches. The CDR3 covers 13 residues. The CDR3 spells CSGDRGGTGELFF. The CDR3 DNA reads as TGCAGCGGTGACAGGGGGGGCACCGGGGAGCTGTTTTTT.

This clonotype turned up a few times. DNA for the CDR3: TGTGCCAGCAGTTTTTCGGGGGGCGCGCGGAACACTGAAGCTTTCTTT. Encoded protein: CASSFSGGARNTEAFF. The V gene is TRBV12-3 or TRBV12-4, the J gene TRBJ1-1, with D tentatively TRBD1 (6 bases). The CDR3 runs 16 residues. The V end lost 3 bases, the J end lost 1 base, and 15 bases lay between the germline ends.

This clonotype showed up just a few times. In DNA form, the CDR3 reads TGCGCCAGCAGCTTGACAGGGGGCATTAATGGACTCGACTACGAGCAGTACTTC. This translates into CASSLTGGINGLDYEQYF. The chain uses TRBV5-1 and TRBJ2-7; TRBD1 agrees at 9 bases. The CDR3 covers 18 residues. J gave up 3 bases and V 1 base, and 14 bases lay outside the gene matches. Germline CDR1 is SGHRS and CDR2 is YFSETQ.

This chain joins TRBV19 and TRBJ1-1; D is perhaps TRBD1 (5 bases). The CDR3 covers 18 residues. CDR1 is LNHDA and CDR2 is SQIVND in the germline V gene (reference sequence). V lost 3 bases, J lost 1 base, and 21 bases lay in between. The CDR3 protein is CASSINGGRALGNTEAFF. The DNA for the CDR3 is TGTGCCAGTAGTATTAATGGTGGCAGGGCCCTAGGGAACACTGAAGCTTTCTTT.

The table lists this clonotype with many counts. The genes are TRBV7-9 and TRBJ2-1; unclear D gene. Germline V lookup: CDR1 SEHNR, CDR2 FQNEAQ (reference sequence). The V gene lost 5 bases and the J gene lost 4 bases, with 15 bases spanning the gap. The CDR3 contains 15 residues. CDR3 loop: CASSPPLASYNEQFF. CDR3 DNA sequence: TGTGCCAGCAGCCCGCCTCTTGCATCATACAATGAGCAGTTCTTC.

There are many counts of this clonotype. The rearrangement uses TRBV27 and TRBJ2-7; 9 bases are a match to TRBD2. Germline CDR1 is MNHEY and CDR2 is SMNVEV (reference sequence). The CDR3 has 15 amino acids. Trimming removed 7 bases from V and 2 bases from J; junction bases left unmatched: 9. The CDR3 DNA reads TGTGCCAGCACCAAAAGCGCTAGCGGGGCCTACGAGCAGTACTTC. Encoded protein: CASTKSASGAYEQYF.

This clonotype came up a few times. The rearrangement uses TRBV10-3 and TRBJ1-2, with D unresolved. V lost 0 bases and J 1 base, leaving 18 bases between the germline ends. There are 18 residues in the CDR3. CDR1 and CDR2 from the germline V gene are ENHRY and SYGVKD. In DNA, the CDR3 is TGTGCCATCAGTGAGTCGGCAGGTGGGTTACGAGATAACTATGGCTACACCTTC. This encodes CAISESAGGLRDNYGYTF.

In its sample, this clonotype was seen a few times. The J gene is TRBJ2-5, the V gene TRBV20-1; D remains unclear. CDR1 and CDR2 (germline): DFQATT, SNEGSKA (reference sequence). The germline V and J ends were trimmed by 3 bases and 4 bases, with 9 bases remaining between them. The CDR3 has 12 amino acids. The DNA of the CDR3 is TGCAGTGCTAGCGAGGAGCTAGAGACCCAGTACTTC. It specifies CSASEELETQYF.

This clonotype showed up just a few times. V and J are TRBV7-6 and TRBJ1-4; 8 nucleotides line up with TRBD1. The CDR3 contains 15 residues. CDR1 and CDR2 (germline): SGHVS, FNYEAQ. J gave up 8 bases and V 3 bases, and 8 bases lay outside the gene matches. The CDR3 coding sequence is TGTGCCAGCAGCTTGTTGACAGGGGAAGGAGAAAAACTGTTTTTT. Residues: CASSLLTGEGEKLFF. The whole variable domain, filled in from reference TRBV7-6 and TRBJ1-4, reads GAGVSQSPRYKVTKRGQDVALRCDPISGHVSLYWYRQALGQGPEFLTYFNYEAQQDKSGLPNDRFSAERPEGSISTLTIQRTEQRDSAMYRCASSLLTGEGEKLFFGSGTQLSVL.

This clonotype occurred a few times. The chain couples TRBV20-1 to TRBJ1-4, with 7 bases identical to TRBD1. There are 13 residues in the CDR3. With 6 bases clipped from V and 9 bases from J, the junction kept 10 bases outside the gene matches. Germline-derived CDR1 and CDR2 are DFQATT and SNEGSKA (reference sequence). This CDR3 is CSAQQGMSKKLFF. CDR3 in DNA: TGCAGTGCGCAACAGGGGATGTCAAAAAAACTGTTTTTT.

The rearrangement links TRBV7-2 to TRBJ2-3, with D unclear. Trimming cost V 5 bases and J 2 bases, with 14 bases left between them. From germline, CDR1 is SGHTA and CDR2 FQGNSA. The CDR3 loop spans 15 amino acids. In DNA, the CDR3 is TGTGCCAGCAGCCTCCCGACCGGAATCACAGATACGCAGTATTTT. Its translation: CASSLPTGITDTQYF.

There are many counts of this clonotype. The CDR3 sequence: CASSGRDRGNSPLHF. The CDR3 bases are TGTGCCAGCAGCGGCAGGGACAGGGGGAATTCACCCCTCCACTTT. The rearrangement joins TRBV7-9 to TRBJ1-6; 11 bases fit TRBD1. Germline V gene lookup returns CDR1 SEHNR and CDR2 FQNEAQ (reference sequence). With V trimmed by 5 bases and J by 7 bases, 4 bases remained unmatched. The CDR3 is made up of 15 amino acids.

This clonotype appeared a few times. The J gene is TRBJ2-2, the V gene TRBV20-1, with TRBD2 identical over 13 bases. Per the germline V gene, CDR1 is DFQATT and CDR2 is SNEGSKA (reference sequence). The CDR3 is made up of 21 amino acids. J was trimmed by 1 base and V by 0 bases; bases with no gene match: 14. The CDR3 spells CSARDDLDGLAGALNTGELFF. CDR3 coding DNA: TGCAGTGCTAGAGATGATCTGGATGGACTAGCGGGGGCCTTGAACACCGGGGAGCTGTTTTTT.

J is TRBJ1-5 and V is TRBV18; 10 nucleotides align to TRBD1. J was trimmed by 10 bases and V by 5 bases; bases with no gene match: 14. Germline CDR1 reads KGHSH; CDR2 reads LQKENI. The CDR3 length is 16 residues. CDR3 sequence reads: CASSAGTGATRGPQHF. The DNA of the CDR3 is TGTGCCAGCTCAGCCGGGACAGGGGCTACCAGAGGTCCCCAGCATTTT.

This clonotype was detected a few times. V is TRBV7-2 and J is TRBJ2-1; D unresolved. Germline CDR1 is SGHTA and CDR2 is FQGNSA. V lost 11 bases and J lost 1, with 15 bases in between. CDR3 length: 14 residues. CDR3 residues: CACKPELSYNEQFF. The CDR3 DNA sequence: TGTGCCTGCAAGCCCGAACTTTCCTACAATGAGCAGTTCTTC.